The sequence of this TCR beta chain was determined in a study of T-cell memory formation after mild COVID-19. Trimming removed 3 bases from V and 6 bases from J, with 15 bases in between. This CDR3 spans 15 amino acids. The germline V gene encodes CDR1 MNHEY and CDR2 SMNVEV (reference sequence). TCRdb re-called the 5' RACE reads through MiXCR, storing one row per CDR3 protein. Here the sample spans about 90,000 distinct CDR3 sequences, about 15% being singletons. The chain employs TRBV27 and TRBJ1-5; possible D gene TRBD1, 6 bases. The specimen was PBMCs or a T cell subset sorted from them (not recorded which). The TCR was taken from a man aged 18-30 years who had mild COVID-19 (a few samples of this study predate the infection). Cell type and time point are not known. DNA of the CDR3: TGTGCCAGCAGTTTTTTCGGGGGGGGCAGTCAGCCCCAGCATTTT. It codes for CASSFFGGGSQPQHF.